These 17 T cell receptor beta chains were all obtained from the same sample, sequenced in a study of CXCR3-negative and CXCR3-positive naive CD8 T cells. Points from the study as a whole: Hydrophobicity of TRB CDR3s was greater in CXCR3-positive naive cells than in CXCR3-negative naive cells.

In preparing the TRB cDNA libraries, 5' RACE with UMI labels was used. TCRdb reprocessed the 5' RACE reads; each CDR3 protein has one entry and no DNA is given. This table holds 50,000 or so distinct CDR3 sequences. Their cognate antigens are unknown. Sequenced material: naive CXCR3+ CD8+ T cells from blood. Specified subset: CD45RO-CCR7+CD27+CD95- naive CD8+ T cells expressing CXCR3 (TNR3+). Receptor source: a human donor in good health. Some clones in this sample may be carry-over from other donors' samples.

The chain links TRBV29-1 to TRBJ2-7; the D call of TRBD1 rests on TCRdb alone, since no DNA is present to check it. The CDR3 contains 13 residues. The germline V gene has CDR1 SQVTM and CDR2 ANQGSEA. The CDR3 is CSVEQGDTYEQYF.

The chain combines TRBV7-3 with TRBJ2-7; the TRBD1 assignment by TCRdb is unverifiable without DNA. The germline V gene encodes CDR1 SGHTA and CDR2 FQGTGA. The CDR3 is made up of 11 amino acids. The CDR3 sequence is CASSLGAEQYF. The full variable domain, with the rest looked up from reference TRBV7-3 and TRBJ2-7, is GAGVSQTPSNKVTEKGKYVELRCDPISGHTALYWYRQSLGQGPEFLIYFQGTGAADDSGLPNDRFFAVRPEGSVSTLKIQRTERGDSAVYLCASSLGAEQYFGPGTRLTVT.

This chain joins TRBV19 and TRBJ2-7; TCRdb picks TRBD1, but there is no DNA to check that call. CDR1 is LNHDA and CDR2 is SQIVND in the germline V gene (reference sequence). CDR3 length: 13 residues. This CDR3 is CASSAGAPYEQYF. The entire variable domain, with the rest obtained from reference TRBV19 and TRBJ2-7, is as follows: DGGITQSPKYLFRKEGQNVTLSCEQNLNHDAMYWYRQDPGQGLRLIYYSQIVNDFQKGDIAEGYSVSREKKESFPLTVTSAQKNPTAFYLCASSAGAPYEQYFGPGTRLTVT.

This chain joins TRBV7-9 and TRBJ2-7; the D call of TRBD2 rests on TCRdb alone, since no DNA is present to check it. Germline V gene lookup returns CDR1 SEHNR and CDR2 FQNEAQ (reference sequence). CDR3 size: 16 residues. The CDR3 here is CASLPFSPGGSYEQYF.

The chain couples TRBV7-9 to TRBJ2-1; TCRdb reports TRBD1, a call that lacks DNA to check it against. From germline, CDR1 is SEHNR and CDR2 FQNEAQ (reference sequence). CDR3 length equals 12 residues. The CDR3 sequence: CASSLEGVEQFF.

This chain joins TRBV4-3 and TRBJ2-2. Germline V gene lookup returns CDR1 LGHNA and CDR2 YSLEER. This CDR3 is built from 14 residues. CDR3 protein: CASSQDERSGELFF.

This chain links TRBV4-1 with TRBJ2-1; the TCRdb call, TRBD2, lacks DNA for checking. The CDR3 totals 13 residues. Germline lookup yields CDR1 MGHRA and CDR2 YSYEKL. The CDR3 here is CASSQGQGYEQFF.

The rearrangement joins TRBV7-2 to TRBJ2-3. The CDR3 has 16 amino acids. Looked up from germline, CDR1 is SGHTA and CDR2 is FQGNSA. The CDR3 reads CASSLALRQYTDTQYF. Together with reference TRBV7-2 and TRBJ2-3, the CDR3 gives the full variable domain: GAGVSQSPSNKVTEKGKDVELRCDPISGHTALYWYRQSLGQGLEFLIYFQGNSAPDKSGLPSDRFSAERTGGSVSTLTIQRTQQEDSAVYLCASSLALRQYTDTQYFGPGTRLTVL.

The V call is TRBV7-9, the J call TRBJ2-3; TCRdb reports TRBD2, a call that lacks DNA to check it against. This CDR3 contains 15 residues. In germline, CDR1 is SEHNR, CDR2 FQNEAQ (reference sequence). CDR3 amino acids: CASSSLLRGTDTQYF.

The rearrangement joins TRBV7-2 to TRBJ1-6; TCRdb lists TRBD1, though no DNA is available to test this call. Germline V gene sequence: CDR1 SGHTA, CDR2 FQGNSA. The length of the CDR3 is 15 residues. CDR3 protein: CASSPGTFQHSPLHF.

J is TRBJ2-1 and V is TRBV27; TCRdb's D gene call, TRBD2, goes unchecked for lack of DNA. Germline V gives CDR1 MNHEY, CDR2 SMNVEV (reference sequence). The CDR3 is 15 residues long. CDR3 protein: CASSLGGTPYNEQFF.

The CDR3 spells CASSLSQGTYEQYF. V usage is TRBV5-6 and J usage is TRBJ2-7. Germline values: CDR1 SGHDT, CDR2 YYEEEE. The CDR3 consists of 14 residues.

CDR3 sequence reads: CASITGYGSLDTQYF. The chain is built from TRBV12-3 or TRBV12-4 and TRBJ2-3; TCRdb gives TRBD1 as the D gene, but with no DNA this cannot be confirmed. This CDR3 is 15 amino acids long.

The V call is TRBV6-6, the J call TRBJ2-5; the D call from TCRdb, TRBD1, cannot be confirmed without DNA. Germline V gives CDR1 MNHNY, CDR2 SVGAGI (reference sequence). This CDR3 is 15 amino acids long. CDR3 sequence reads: CASSYFDPAGETQYF.

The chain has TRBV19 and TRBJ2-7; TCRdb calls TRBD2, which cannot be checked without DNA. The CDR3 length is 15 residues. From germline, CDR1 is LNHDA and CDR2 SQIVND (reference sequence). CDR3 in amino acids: CASSISPGISYEQYF.

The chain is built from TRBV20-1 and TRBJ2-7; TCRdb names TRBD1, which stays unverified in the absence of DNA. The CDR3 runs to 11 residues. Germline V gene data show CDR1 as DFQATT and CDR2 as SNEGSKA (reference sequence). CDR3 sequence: CSATTGYEQYF.

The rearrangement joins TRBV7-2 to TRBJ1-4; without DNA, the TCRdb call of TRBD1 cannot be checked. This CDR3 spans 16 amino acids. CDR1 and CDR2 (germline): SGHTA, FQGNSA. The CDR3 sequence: CASSLFSGTLKRELFF.